A single sample gave rise to the 18 T cell receptor beta chains below, sequenced in a study of blood T cell repertoires in COVID-19. The data were produced by immunoSEQ multiplex PCR, yet TCRdb's version contains in-frame clones alone and is incomplete. The sample has some 150,000 clones, roughly 84% seen once. The sample consisted of PBMCs or T cells enriched from blood (not recorded which). These receptors all stem from a woman in her forties or fifties who had been exposed to COVID-19.

The chain links TRBV9 to TRBJ2-7; 7 bases agree with TRBD1. The CDR3 spans 14 residues. V was clipped by 3 bases and J by 3 bases; unmatched bases: 6. Germline V gene sequence: CDR1 SGDLS, CDR2 YYNGEE. Here the CDR3 reads CASSADNRGYEQYF. The DNA of the CDR3 is TGTGCCAGCAGCGCTGATAACAGGGGCTACGAGCAGTACTTC.

Only one count was recorded for this clone. The V call is TRBV6-5, the J call TRBJ2-5; 12 bases line up with TRBD2. The CDR3 spans 16 residues. The ends lost 2 bases at V and 2 bases at J; junction bases unmatched: 3. CDR1 is MNHEY and CDR2 is SVGAGI in the germline V gene. The DNA of the CDR3 is TGTGCCAGCAGTTACCCCGGACTAGCGGGACAAGAGACCCAGTACTTC. It specifies CASSYPGLAGQETQYF.

The rearrangement uses TRBV6-2 or TRBV6-3 and TRBJ1-5; TRBD1 aligns across 8 bases. The CDR3 is 17 residues long. After removal of 2 bases from V and 0 bases from J, the junction contained 6 bases not matched to a gene. Looked up from germline, CDR1 is MNHEY and CDR2 is SVGEGT. DNA of the CDR3: TGTGCCAGCAGTTACCAAGACAGGGGACTTAGCAATCAGCCCCAGCATTTT. Encoded protein: CASSYQDRGLSNQPQHF.

The chain uses TRBV7-8 and TRBJ2-5; 7 bases map to TRBD2. Germline V lookup: CDR1 SGHVS, CDR2 FQNEAQ. Losses at the gene ends were 1 base for V and 1 base for J; bases not matched to a gene: 6. The CDR3 loop spans 16 amino acids. The CDR3 sequence is CASSLVGGRAQETQYF. CDR3 sequence (DNA): TGTGCCAGCAGCTTAGTGGGCGGGAGAGCCCAAGAGACCCAGTACTTC.

The CDR3 bases are TGTGCCAGCAGCAGGGGACAGGGGGCGCAGGCCTCCTATGGCTACACCTTC. Protein: CASSRGQGAQASYGYTF. V and J are TRBV5-5 and TRBJ1-2; TRBD1 matches 12 bases. V shed 4 bases and J 4 bases; nucleotides not matched to a gene: 11. Per germline, CDR1 SGHKS and CDR2 YYEKEE (reference sequence). There are 17 residues in the CDR3.

This chain connects TRBV11-2 to TRBJ1-1; TRBD1 might be the D (5 bases). Germline V gene data show CDR1 as SGHAT and CDR2 as FQNNGV. This CDR3 has 12 amino acids. V was pared by 3 bases and J by 11 bases, with 13 bases between. Written as DNA, the CDR3 is TGTGCCAGCAGCTTGGGGGGAGGTCGGGCTTTCTTT. Translating it yields CASSLGGGRAFF.

The V and J genes are TRBV19 and TRBJ2-7; the match to TRBD2 covers 9 bases. Per the germline V gene, CDR1 is LNHDA and CDR2 is SQIVND (reference sequence). The CDR3 consists of 13 residues. Trimming cost V 10 bases and J 2 bases; bases outside gene matches: 6. In DNA, the CDR3 is TGTGCCACGCGACTAGCGGTGACCTACGAGCAGTACTTC. Protein sequence: CATRLAVTYEQYF.

The chain combines TRBV19 with TRBJ1-6, with D unresolved. Germline V CDR1 and CDR2: LNHDA, SQIVND (reference sequence). The V end lost 3 bases, the J end lost 6 bases, and 15 bases lay between the germline ends. The CDR3 extends over 16 amino acids. The CDR3 here is CASSINTPRANSPLHF. CDR3 coding DNA: TGTGCCAGTAGTATTAACACCCCGAGGGCTAATTCACCCCTCCACTTT.

This rearrangement joins TRBV6-2 or TRBV6-3 to TRBJ2-5, with 8 bases matching TRBD2. Germline V gene lookup returns CDR1 MNHEY and CDR2 SVGEGT. The J segment lost 5 bases and the V segment lost 0 bases, leaving 5 bases of the junction unmatched. The CDR3 is made up of 15 amino acids. In DNA form, the CDR3 reads TGTGCCAGCAGTTACTCAGAGCGGGGGTGGGAGACCCAGTACTTC. As protein: CASSYSERGWETQYF.

V is TRBV18 and J is TRBJ1-2; a possible D gene is TRBD1 (6 bases). V was cut by 0 bases and J by 0 bases, with 14 bases left in between. In germline, CDR1 is KGHSH, CDR2 LQKENI. CDR3 length: 17 residues. The CDR3 reads CASSPPPGVSSNYGYTF. As DNA, the CDR3 is TGTGCCAGCTCACCACCGCCAGGGGTGAGTTCTAACTATGGCTACACCTTC.

Remarks on this clone: Mismatch with germline at one junction end may stem from a read error. The chain joins TRBV19 to TRBJ2-7, with 9 positions matching TRBD2. Looked up from germline, CDR1 is LNHDA and CDR2 is SQIVND (reference sequence). The CDR3 is 15 residues long. In nucleotides, the CDR3 is TGTGCAAGTAGTGGGGTCGCGGGAGGGTCCTACGAGCAGTACTTC. Translating gives CASSGVAGGSYEQYF.

V usage is TRBV9 and J usage is TRBJ2-4; 10 positions match TRBD2. The CDR3 extends over 15 amino acids. Germline V gene data show CDR1 as SGDLS and CDR2 as YYNGEE. Germline trimming cut 2 bases from V and 4 bases from J; bases unmatched to any gene: 3. This chain's CDR3 is CASSVGTSEKNIQYF. The CDR3 nucleotides are TGTGCCAGCAGCGTCGGGACTAGCGAGAAAAACATTCAGTACTTC.

This clone was recorded once. The chain is built from TRBV3-1 (or the pseudogene TRBV3-2) and TRBJ2-7, with 8 bases lining up with TRBD2. The germline CDR1 and CDR2 sequences are LGHDT and YNNKEL (reference sequence). The CDR3 contains 13 residues. V shed 4 bases, J shed 3 bases, and the junction held 2 bases outside the gene matches. The CDR3 loop is CASSPGLDYEQYF. The CDR3 coding sequence is TGTGCCAGCAGCCCGGGACTAGACTACGAGCAGTACTTC.

The gene calls are TRBV7-9 and TRBJ2-7; D might be TRBD2 (7 bases). CDR1 and CDR2 from the germline V gene are SEHNR and FQNEAQ (reference sequence). The CDR3 consists of 15 residues. The germline V and J ends were trimmed by 5 bases and 2 bases, with 16 bases remaining between them. CDR3 loop: CASSTGGGGTYEQYF. In DNA, the CDR3 is TGTGCCAGCAGCACGGGGGGAGGGGGAACCTACGAGCAGTACTTC. The full variable domain, with the rest looked up from reference TRBV7-9 and TRBJ2-7, is DTGVSQNPRHKITKRGQNVTFRCDPISEHNRLYWYRQTLGQGPEFLTYFQNEAQLEKSRLLSDRFSAERPKGSFSTLEIQRTEQGDSAMYLCASSTGGGGTYEQYFGPGTRLTVT.

The rearrangement links TRBV7-8 to TRBJ1-6; no clear D gene. The germline V gene has CDR1 SGHVS and CDR2 FQNEAQ. Trimming took off 11 bases at V and 11 bases at J, with 25 bases between the two ends. This CDR3 is 15 amino acids long. CDR3 region: CAATLTPGVSTPLHF. In DNA form, the CDR3 reads TGTGCCGCTACCCTCACCCCGGGAGTCTCGACACCCCTCCACTTT.

The chain has TRBV7-2 and TRBJ2-1; 11 bases are a match to TRBD2. V lost 6 bases and J lost 5; bases outside the gene matches: 3. This CDR3 region has 14 residues. Germline V gene data show CDR1 as SGHTA and CDR2 as FQGNSA. The CDR3 DNA sequence: TGTGCCAGCAGTCCGGGACTAGCGGACAATGAGCAGTTCTTC. Protein: CASSPGLADNEQFF.

This rearrangement joins TRBV9 to TRBJ2-2; weak D call: TRBD1 (6 bases). Germline CDR1 SGDLS, CDR2 YYNGEE. V was trimmed by 5 bases and J by 7 bases, leaving 15 bases between them. This CDR3 contains 14 residues. The CDR3 region is CASSPRQAGGELFF. The CDR3 region has the DNA TGTGCCAGCAGTCCTAGACAGGCTGGCGGGGAGCTGTTTTTT.

The rearrangement joins TRBV6-2 or TRBV6-3 to TRBJ1-1; TRBD1 matches 11 bases. Per germline, CDR1 MNHEY and CDR2 SVGEGT. CDR3 length: 19 amino acids. V trimming: 5 bases; J trimming: 0 bases; junction bases outside the gene matches: 14. The CDR3 sequence: CASSQDGTGGFIVNTEAFF. The CDR3 bases are TGTGCCAGCAGTCAAGACGGGACAGGGGGGTTTATTGTGAACACTGAAGCTTTCTTT.